The sequence of this T cell receptor beta chain was determined in a study of T-cell reconstitution after alpha-beta-depleted transplantation in children. Study-wide results and caveats: Several hundred expanded graft clones reportedly were the source of alpha-beta T cells about two months after transplant. When one year had passed after transplant, most T-cell counts and diversity came from newly produced T cells.

During its preparation, the TCRbeta library received unique molecular identifiers. TCRdb itself ran the PCR reads through MiXCR, one entry per CDR3 protein. Of 580,000 or so distinct CDR3 sequences detected, under 30% appear once; the ten largest clones hold roughly 13%. Trimming took off 4 bases at V and 6 bases at J, with 6 bases between the two ends. Germline CDR1 reads SQVTM; CDR2 reads ANQGSEA. This CDR3 has 11 residues. This clonotype was seen many times. The antigen remains undetermined. The V gene is TRBV29-1, the J gene TRBJ1-4; the D is unclear. The clonotype originates from a boy less than two years old who had a stem cell transplant for acute myeloid leukemia, so the T cells may come from the graft donor. Sequences were derived from PBMCs, mostly from graft donor cells, sampled 360 days after TCRalphabeta/CD19-depleted stem cell transplant. Here the CDR3 DNA reads TGCAGCGTTGGCTTCGATGAAAAACTGTTTTTT. As protein: CSVGFDEKLFF.